This T cell receptor beta chain was obtained from a study of cytomegalovirus exposure and HLA in healthy donors. Study summary: From about 179 million T cells, an earlier analysis saw 120 million or so unique TCR beta sequences. Caucasian-associated ancestry cluster membership applied to 75% to 85% of several hundred genotyped donors. Study-level findings and limits: In a later analysis, specific HLA alleles were associated with 15,000 to 20,000 TCR beta sequences at a 0.05 false discovery rate. 150 to 200 TCR beta chains were listed as cytomegalovirus-associated.

This clone was seen a handful of times. The antigen is undetermined. This CDR3 has 15 residues. The germline V gene has CDR1 LGHNA and CDR2 YNFKEQ. V was clipped by 4 bases and J by 8 bases; unmatched bases: 7. Use of 60 Vbeta and 13 Jbeta primers characterized the PCR. Only in-frame clones appear in the TCRdb table, and some are missing; sequencing was by immunoSEQ multiplex PCR. This table has 110,000 to 150,000 clones, around 72% appearing once. The chain recombines TRBV4-2 with TRBJ2-1, with 11 bases that match TRBD2. The sequenced material came from PBMCs. The source of this sequence is a man aged 18 to 30 in good health and CMV-seropositive. The CDR3 here is CASSLIAGGPDEQFF. CDR3 sequence (DNA): TGTGCCAGCAGCCTTATAGCGGGGGGGCCTGATGAGCAGTTCTTC.